The next 21 T cell receptor beta chains were all read from a single sample in a study of shared clonotypes between healthy human individuals. The protocol was immunoSEQ multiplex PCR, while the TCRdb copy is restricted to in-frame clones and leaves out a portion. The data show about 600,000 clones, 97% seen once. What was sequenced was naive CD4+ T cells sorted from blood. Indicated subset: CD45RA+ positively selected. The receptors were sampled from a woman aged 25 to 39 in good health.

J is TRBJ2-5 and V is TRBV28, with D possibly being TRBD1 (5 bases). The better agreement between TRBJ2-7 and the DNA end casts doubt on the J call. Germline CDR1 is MDHEN and CDR2 is SYDVKM. The CDR3 has 11 residues. In DNA form, the CDR3 reads TGTGCCAGCTTCGACAGCTACGAGCAGTACTTC. Amino acid sequence: CASFDSYEQYF.

The chain carries TRBV14 and TRBJ2-5, with 9 bases aligning to TRBD2. Germline CDR1 and CDR2: SGHDN and FVKESK. J was trimmed by 4 bases and V by 5 bases; bases with no gene match: 17. The CDR3 is 18 residues long. The CDR3 DNA follows: TGTGCCAGCAGCTGGGGGAGGGGGCGGGAGGGGCCCCCAGAGACCCAGTACTTC. Amino acids: CASSWGRGREGPPETQYF.

The CDR3 loop reads CASSGDPGNTIYF. DNA of the CDR3: TGTGCCAGCAGCGGAGACCCCGGAAACACCATATATTTT. V usage is TRBV9 and J usage is TRBJ1-3; D not certain. Trimming removed 3 bases from V and 4 bases from J, with 8 bases in between. From germline, CDR1 is SGDLS and CDR2 YYNGEE. CDR3 length: 13 residues.

The chain combines TRBV2 with TRBJ2-3; perhaps TRBD1 as D (7 bases). Germline values: CDR1 SNHLY, CDR2 FYNNEI. The CDR3 has 12 residues. Trimming took off 1 base at V and 13 bases at J, with 12 bases between the two ends. The CDR3 is CASSEVRGVKYF. CDR3 sequence (DNA): TGTGCCAGCAGTGAAGTCAGGGGGGTGAAGTATTTT.

The chain couples TRBV28 to TRBJ1-1, with D unclear. V was cut by 4 bases and J by 5 bases, with 8 bases left in between. Germline V gene sequence: CDR1 MDHEN, CDR2 SYDVKM. The CDR3 runs to 12 residues. For the CDR3, the DNA is TGTGCCAGCAGTTCTGATGGGACTGAAGCTTTCTTT. It encodes CASSSDGTEAFF.

V is TRBV29-1 and J is TRBJ2-7; D unresolved. This CDR3 has 13 amino acids. Trimming pared 0 bases from V and 9 bases from J, leaving 15 bases between. Germline CDR1 and CDR2: SQVTM and ANQGSEA. The CDR3 region has the DNA TGCAGCGTTGAAGAAGGGTGGGCAGGCGGGCAGTACTTC. Amino acid sequence: CSVEEGWAGGQYF.

V gene TRBV11-2 combines with J gene TRBJ2-7; D tentatively fits TRBD1 or TRBD2 (6 bases each). Trimming took off 1 base at V and 5 bases at J, with 21 bases between the two ends. In germline, CDR1 is SGHAT, CDR2 FQNNGV. CDR3 size: 17 residues. The CDR3 region is CASSLGPGARGSHEQYF. The CDR3 DNA is TGTGCCAGCAGCTTAGGCCCGGGGGCCAGGGGATCCCACGAGCAGTACTTC.

The J gene is TRBJ1-1, the V gene TRBV5-4, with D possibly matching TRBD1 (6 bases). This CDR3 has 13 residues. V dropped 1 base and J dropped 8 bases, with 12 bases sitting between them. Germline CDR1 SGHNT, CDR2 YYREEE (reference sequence). The CDR3 protein is CASSLIGTQEAFF. CDR3 bases: TGTGCCAGCAGCTTGATAGGGACACAGGAAGCTTTCTTT.

This chain uses TRBV2 with TRBJ2-2; D gene ambiguous. Trimming cost V 2 bases and J 0 bases, with 10 bases left between them. Per the germline V gene, CDR1 is SNHLY and CDR2 is FYNNEI. There are 16 residues in the CDR3. The CDR3 bases are TGTGCCAGCAGTGAAAGACCGGGCGCGAACACCGGGGAGCTGTTTTTT. It yields the protein CASSERPGANTGELFF.

This chain uses TRBV29-1 with TRBJ2-5; 12 bases fit TRBD2. The J call may be mistaken, given a closer DNA end match to TRBJ2-7. The CDR3 has 14 amino acids. Per the germline V gene, CDR1 is SQVTM and CDR2 is ANQGSEA. CDR3 protein: CSALTSGRGYEQYF. CDR3 coding DNA: TGCAGCGCCCTGACTAGCGGGAGAGGCTACGAGCAGTACTTC.

The genes are TRBV21-1 and TRBJ1-1; the table gives TRBD1 as D, unverified against the DNA. TRBV21-1 is designated a pseudogene. This CDR3 contains 15 residues. This CDR3 reads CASSKLAGEDTEAFF. The CDR3 DNA sequence: TGTGCCAGCAGCAAACTGGCAGGGGAAGACACTGAAGCTTTCTTT.

The chain carries TRBV28 and TRBJ1-5; unclear D gene. The V end was cut by 8 bases, the J end by 1 base, with 12 bases between. Germline CDR1 reads MDHEN; CDR2 reads SYDVKM. The CDR3 length is 14 residues. CDR3 DNA: TGTGCCAGCGCCCCCCATGTAAGCAATCAGCCCCAGCATTTT. Protein: CASAPHVSNQPQHF.

The chain recombines TRBV14 with TRBJ1-4; D gene ambiguous. Deletions cut 1 base from V and 7 bases from J, with 19 bases between. Germline V gene data show CDR1 as SGHDN and CDR2 as FVKESK. CDR3 length equals 17 residues. CDR3 amino acids: CASSQGSSRVPGEKLFF. DNA for the CDR3: TGTGCCAGCAGCCAAGGGTCTTCCCGAGTCCCTGGTGAAAAACTGTTTTTT.

The chain links TRBV10-3 to TRBJ1-4; D remains unclear. The CDR3 contains 11 residues. Deletions cut 3 bases from V and 14 bases from J, with 10 bases between. Germline V CDR1 and CDR2: ENHRY, SYGVKD. The CDR3: CAISEGRVLFF. CDR3 sequence (DNA): TGTGCCATCAGTGAAGGCCGGGTCCTGTTTTTT.

This clone was counted only a few times. The chain employs TRBV5-1 and TRBJ2-5; 7 bases agree with TRBD2. Germline loops: CDR1 SGHRS, CDR2 YFSETQ. Trimming cost V 3 bases and J 4 bases; bases outside gene matches: 9. The CDR3 has 15 amino acids. CDR3 protein: CASSSASGRGETQYF. In nucleotides, the CDR3 is TGCGCCAGCAGCTCCGCCTCGGGGAGGGGAGAGACCCAGTACTTC.

The chain joins TRBV2 to TRBJ1-1; D gene unclear. V was clipped by 3 bases and J by 11 bases, with 13 bases between them. Germline CDR1 is SNHLY and CDR2 is FYNNEI. This CDR3 has 12 amino acids. The CDR3 protein is CASSEFDLQAFF. DNA for the CDR3: TGTGCCAGCAGTGAGTTTGACTTGCAGGCTTTCTTT.

The V call is TRBV7-3, the J call TRBJ2-1; 12 bases fit TRBD1. V lost 5 bases to trimming and J lost 6 bases; unmatched junction nucleotides: 8. This CDR3 has 16 amino acids. CDR1 is SGHTA and CDR2 is FQGTGA in the germline V gene. CDR3 amino acids: CASSPTGTGGLNEQFF. CDR3 in DNA: TGTGCCAGCAGCCCCACCGGGACAGGGGGCCTCAATGAGCAGTTCTTC.

V usage is TRBV28 and J usage is TRBJ1-1, with D perhaps TRBD1 (5 bases). Germline assignment: CDR1 MDHEN and CDR2 SYDVKM. Trimming took off 8 bases at V and 4 bases at J, with 11 bases between the two ends. The CDR3 is made up of 12 amino acids. The CDR3 here is CASGRGTTEAFF. The CDR3 bases are TGTGCCAGCGGTCGGGGGACCACTGAAGCTTTCTTT.

Note on this clone: Other DNA sequences from this sample encode an identical CDR3 as well. The V and J genes are TRBV19 and TRBJ1-5; D is undetermined. Germline V lookup: CDR1 LNHDA, CDR2 SQIVND (reference sequence). Trimming took off 3 bases at V and 4 bases at J, with 7 bases between the two ends. CDR3 length equals 13 residues. The CDR3, as DNA: TGTGCCAGTAGTATCGTACCTAATCAGCCCCAGCATTTT. Residues: CASSIVPNQPQHF.

This clone was detected only once. The CDR3 DNA is TGTGCCAGCAGTTCCCTAGGGGATATCGATGGCTACACCTTC. It specifies CASSSLGDIDGYTF. The chain carries TRBV28 and TRBJ1-2, with D possibly matching TRBD1 (5 bases). CDR3 size: 14 residues. V lost 4 bases to trimming and J lost 6 bases, with 15 bases between them. In germline, CDR1 is MDHEN, CDR2 SYDVKM.

V is TRBV11-3 and J is TRBJ2-4; 10 bases match TRBD2. J gave up 16 bases and V 0 bases, and 6 bases lay outside the gene matches. The length of the CDR3 is 13 residues. CDR1 is SGHNT and CDR2 is YENEEA in the germline V gene. The CDR3 reads CASSLDRSGRKYF. The CDR3 coding sequence is TGTGCCAGCAGCTTAGATCGTAGCGGGAGGAAATACTTC.